The present T cell receptor (beta chain) was sequenced within a study of blood T cell repertoires in COVID-19. Overall study context: The cDNA or gDNA used as material had been derived from T cells, B-cell-depleted T cells, or PBMCs.

The germline V gene has CDR1 SGDLS and CDR2 YYNGEE. Trimming removed 0 bases from V and 10 bases from J, with 16 bases in between. This CDR3 is built from 14 residues. The table came from immunoSEQ multiplex PCR; TCRdb's copy has only in-frame clones and leaves some out. This table has over 85,000 clones, 75% to 90% appearing once. The receptor was isolated from a woman aged 50 to 65 with COVID-19, enrolled during active disease. V and J are TRBV9 and TRBJ1-1; D gene uncertain. Sequencing used peripheral blood. The CDR3, as DNA: TGTGCCAGCAGCGTAGACGCCGGGGTTTCTAGAGCTTTCTTT. Translated: CASSVDAGVSRAFF.